This entry concerns a single TCR beta chain. This entry belongs to a study of T cell changes during pregnancy in multiple sclerosis. Germline CDR1 SNHLY, CDR2 FYNNEI. The CDR3 is 14 amino acids. J gave up 0 bases and V 8 bases, and 3 bases lay outside the gene matches. Clones were read by immunoSEQ multiplex PCR, and TCRdb kept only the in-frame ones, dropping some. Among 95,000 to 100,000 clones listed, more than 85% were seen once. The chain uses TRBV2 and TRBJ2-2, with 7 positions matching TRBD2. The sequencing here drew on peripheral blood, taken in the second trimester of pregnancy. The receptor's source is a female donor with multiple sclerosis, enrolled in a pregnancy study. The CDR3: CASFGLANTGELFF. The CDR3 bases are TGTGCCAGCTTCGGACTAGCGAACACCGGGGAGCTGTTTTTT. The full variable domain, rest sourced from reference TRBV2 and TRBJ2-2, is EPEVTQTPSHQVTQMGQEVILRCVPISNHLYFYWYRQILGQKVEFLVSFYNNEISEKSEIFDDQFSVERPDGSNFTLKIRSTKLEDSAMYFCASFGLANTGELFFGEGSRLTVL.